The T cell receptor beta chain described here comes from a study of blood T cells in healthy people across ages. Study-wide findings and caveats: Naive CD4+ cells and diversity were both higher in long-lived donors than in aged donors. TCR beta diversity, measured per million T cells, fell in a roughly linear way with age. TCR beta diversity correlated strongly with naive T cell percentage.

The V gene lost 4 bases and the J gene lost 1 base, with 19 bases spanning the gap. The CDR3 runs 16 residues. Germline values: CDR1 DFQATT, CDR2 SNEGSKA (reference sequence). This clonotype was seen a handful of times. What it binds is unknown. Aged roughly 6 to 90, donors were systemically healthy Caucasians from Russia. For the second PCR, which ran for about 7 to 12 cycles, a sample-barcoded 5' primer and a J-beta primer mix were used. Using its own MiXCR run on the 5' RACE reads, TCRdb lists one record per CDR3 protein. The table lists more than 800,000 distinct CDR3 sequences, around 30% of them singletons.

Sequenced sample: blood. This chain joins TRBV20-1 and TRBJ1-1, with D tentatively TRBD1 (5 bases). The receptor was isolated from a woman of 80 years or more in good health. CDR3 nucleotide sequence: TGCAGTGCTAAAGACGCTTACCAGGGCACGAACACTGAAGCTTTCTTT. As protein: CSAKDAYQGTNTEAFF.